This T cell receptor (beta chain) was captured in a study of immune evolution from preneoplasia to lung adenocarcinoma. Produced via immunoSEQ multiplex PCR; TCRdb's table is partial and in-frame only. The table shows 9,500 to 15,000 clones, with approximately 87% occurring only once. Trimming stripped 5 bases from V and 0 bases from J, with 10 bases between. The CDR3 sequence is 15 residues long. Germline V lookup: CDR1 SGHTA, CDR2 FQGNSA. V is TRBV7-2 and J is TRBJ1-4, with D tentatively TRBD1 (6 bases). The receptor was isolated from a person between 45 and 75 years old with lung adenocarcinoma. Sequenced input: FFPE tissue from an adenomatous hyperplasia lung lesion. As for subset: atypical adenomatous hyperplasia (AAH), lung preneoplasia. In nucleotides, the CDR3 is TGTGCCAGCAGCCTTCGACAGGCAACTAATGAAAAACTGTTTTTT. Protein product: CASSLRQATNEKLFF. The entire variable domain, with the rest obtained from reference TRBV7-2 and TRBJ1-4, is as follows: GAGVSQSPSNKVTEKGKDVELRCDPISGHTALYWYRQSLGQGLEFLIYFQGNSAPDKSGLPSDRFSAERTGGSVSTLTIQRTQQEDSAVYLCASSLRQATNEKLFFGSGTQLSVL.